This T cell receptor beta chain was observed in a study of early T cells in non-severe SARS-CoV-2 infection. Study summary: Investigators sequenced bulk RNA drawn from unsorted whole blood, and chains remained unpaired.

Study-wide results and caveats: Anti-spike CD8 responses were favored by VDJdb matching, which missed private and CD4 specificities.

Unique molecular identifiers were attached to individual cDNA molecules. Each CDR3 protein is one row after TCRdb ran MiXCR on the 5' RACE reads. The profile shows fewer than 55,000 distinct CDR3 sequences, roughly 9.2% of them singletons. In regard to this clonotype: As yet, its antigen is unknown.

This TCR was sampled from an adult who was a healthcare worker with PCR-confirmed SARS-CoV-2 infection or an uninfected control (not recorded which). The sequenced sample consisted of whole blood.

The CDR3 DNA reads as TGTGCCAGCAGACCAACAGGGGCGGGCACAGATACGCAGTATTTT. Translation gives CASRPTGAGTDTQYF. This chain joins TRBV7-3 and TRBJ2-3; 7 positions agree with TRBD1. The CDR3 has 15 amino acids. CDR1 is SGHTA and CDR2 is FQGTGA in the germline V gene. V lost 6 bases to trimming and J lost 1 base; unmatched junction nucleotides: 7.